Listed below are T cell receptor beta chains from one sample, sequenced in a study of blood T cell repertoires in COVID-19. The method was immunoSEQ multiplex PCR; TCRdb's version includes in-frame clones alone and lacks a portion of them. The table has fewer than 300,000 clones, more than 70% seen once. The sample taken for sequencing was peripheral blood. The receptors originated from a woman aged 45-59 years with acute or convalescent COVID-19. The CDR3 runs from the conserved cysteine through the conserved F or W. A D gene is named only where the DNA matches it firmly. The size of a clone is reported for some rows only, either as once, few or many, or as a class for expanded clones.

size: NA; V: TRBV29-1; J: TRBJ2-5; D: NA; CDR3: CSAQTLPGETQYF; DNA: TGCAGCGCCCAAACTTTACCCGGAGAGACCCAGTACTTC
size: NA; V: TRBV29-1; J: TRBJ1-1; D: NA; CDR3: CSVPGNTEAFF; DNA: TGCAGCGTTCCGGGAAACACTGAAGCTTTCTTT
size: NA; V: TRBV10-2; J: TRBJ2-5; D: TRBD2; CDR3: CASSLTSGISETQYF; DNA: TGCGCCAGCAGTTTAACTAGCGGGATTTCAGAGACCCAGTACTTC
size: few; V: TRBV11-3; J: TRBJ2-1; D: NA; CDR3: CASSLGAPTDEQFF; DNA: TGTGCCAGCAGCTTAGGGGCTCCGACCGATGAGCAGTTCTTC
size: NA; V: TRBV7-9; J: TRBJ2-5; D: TRBD2; CDR3: CASTIVHGGSTETQYF; DNA: TGTGCCAGCACTATCGTGCATGGCGGGAGTACAGAGACCCAGTACTTC
size: once; V: TRBV11-3; J: TRBJ1-1; D: TRBD1; CDR3: CASSLGQGDTEAFF; DNA: TGTGCCAGCAGCTTAGGACAGGGAGACACTGAAGCTTTCTTT
size: NA; V: TRBV28; J: TRBJ1-5; D: NA; CDR3: CASSLSGAEVYQPQHF; DNA: TGTGCCAGCAGTTTAAGTGGGGCAGAAGTCTATCAGCCCCAGCATTTT
size: NA; V: TRBV18; J: TRBJ2-2; D: NA; CDR3: CASSPGERNTGELFF; DNA: TGTGCCAGCTCACCGGGAGAGAGGAACACCGGGGAGCTGTTTTTT
size: few; V: TRBV18; J: TRBJ1-2; D: NA; CDR3: CASSPPNRVDYGYTF; DNA: TGTGCCAGCTCACCACCGAACAGGGTTGACTATGGCTACACCTTC
size: NA; V: TRBV6-5; J: TRBJ1-1; D: TRBD1; CDR3: CASTPTNRGRGAFF; DNA: TGTGCCAGTACTCCCACTAACAGGGGGCGCGGGGCTTTCTTT
size: NA; V: TRBV5-6; J: TRBJ2-5; D: NA; CDR3: CASSLAGNQETQYF; DNA: TGTGCCAGCAGCTTGGCAGGAAACCAAGAGACCCAGTACTTC
size: NA; V: TRBV28; J: TRBJ2-7; D: TRBD2; CDR3: CASTSGTSGKYEQYF; DNA: TGTGCCAGCACATCAGGGACTAGCGGGAAATACGAGCAGTACTTC
size: NA; V: TRBV7-3; J: TRBJ2-2; D: TRBD2; CDR3: CASSLGGLAGVSGELFF; DNA: TGTGCCAGCAGCTTAGGCGGACTAGCGGGAGTCTCCGGGGAGCTGTTTTTT
size: NA; V: TRBV30; J: TRBJ1-4; D: NA; CDR3: CAWSSASGEKLFF; DNA: TGTGCCTGGAGCTCGGCCTCAGGTGAAAAACTGTTTTTT
size: NA; V: TRBV28; J: TRBJ2-7; D: TRBD2; CDR3: CASRKPTSNEQYF; DNA: TGTGCCAGCAGAAAACCGACTAGCAACGAGCAGTACTTC
size: NA; V: TRBV28; J: TRBJ1-6; D: NA; CDR3: CASIRSRNSPLHF; DNA: TGTGCCAGCATAAGGAGCCGTAATTCACCCCTCCACTTT
size: NA; V: TRBV7-9; J: TRBJ1-2; D: NA; CDR3: CASSQPTGGGYTF; DNA: TGTGCCAGCAGCCAACCCACAGGCGGTGGCTACACCTTC
size: NA; V: TRBV7-8; J: TRBJ2-2; D: NA; CDR3: CASSLGAGLFNTGELFF; DNA: TGTGCCAGCAGCTTAGGTGCGGGACTCTTTAACACCGGGGAGCTGTTTTTT
size: NA; V: TRBV7-9; J: TRBJ2-5; D: TRBD2; CDR3: CASSSRGLAGEVEETQYF; DNA: TGTGCCAGCAGCTCTAGAGGCTTAGCGGGGGAGGTCGAGGAGACCCAGTACTTC
size: NA; V: TRBV12-3/TRBV12-4; J: TRBJ1-1; D: NA; CDR3: CASSLDRDTEAFF; DNA: TGTGCCAGCAGTTTAGACAGGGACACTGAAGCTTTCTTT
size: NA; V: TRBV9; J: TRBJ1-3; D: NA; CDR3: CASSPRLSSGNTIYF; DNA: TGTGCCAGCAGCCCGCGTTTGAGCTCTGGAAACACCATATATTTT
size: NA; V: TRBV6-2/TRBV6-3; J: TRBJ2-3; D: NA; CDR3: CASSYPRSPDTQYF; DNA: TGTGCCAGCAGTTATCCCAGATCCCCAGATACGCAGTATTTT
size: NA; V: TRBV4-1; J: TRBJ2-4; D: TRBD1; CDR3: CASSQGQQGDKNIQYF; DNA: TGCGCCAGCAGCCAAGGACAACAGGGGGACAAAAACATTCAGTACTTC
size: NA; V: TRBV5-1; J: TRBJ2-1; D: TRBD2; CDR3: CASSLAGTSSDEQFF; DNA: TGCGCCAGCAGCTTGGCCGGGACTAGCTCCGATGAGCAGTTCTTC
size: NA; V: TRBV28; J: TRBJ1-6; D: TRBD1; CDR3: CASSSTGVPSPLHF; DNA: TGTGCCAGCAGTTCCACAGGGGTTCCTTCACCCCTCCACTTT
size: NA; V: TRBV29-1; J: TRBJ2-1; D: TRBD1; CDR3: CSVDRGTGALNEQFF; DNA: TGCAGCGTTGATCGGGGGACAGGGGCGTTAAATGAGCAGTTCTTC
size: NA; V: TRBV5-5; J: TRBJ2-2; D: TRBD1; CDR3: CASSLRTGANTGELFF; DNA: TGTGCCAGCAGCTTACGGACAGGCGCGAACACCGGGGAGCTGTTTTTT
size: NA; V: TRBV7-2; J: TRBJ1-1; D: TRBD1; CDR3: CASSLAFRGQGSTEAFF; DNA: TGTGCCAGCAGCTTAGCGTTTAGGGGACAGGGATCGACTGAAGCTTTCTTT
size: NA; V: TRBV7-9; J: TRBJ1-4; D: NA; CDR3: CASSLVFQGAGQNEKLFF; DNA: TGTGCCAGCAGCTTAGTGTTTCAGGGAGCCGGACAGAATGAAAAACTGTTTTTT
size: NA; V: TRBV2; J: TRBJ2-3; D: TRBD2; CDR3: CASSTGTSGSGDTQYF; DNA: TGTGCCAGCAGTACCGGGACTAGCGGGAGTGGGGATACGCAGTATTTT
size: NA; V: TRBV9; J: TRBJ1-1; D: TRBD1; CDR3: CASSPLGDRGINTEAFF; DNA: TGTGCCAGCAGCCCACTAGGGGACAGGGGAATTAACACTGAAGCTTTCTTT
size: NA; V: TRBV6-5; J: TRBJ2-7; D: TRBD2; CDR3: CASRRLAGQYYEQYF; DNA: TGTGCCAGCCGGCGACTAGCGGGACAATACTACGAGCAGTACTTC
size: NA; V: TRBV7-2; J: TRBJ2-1; D: TRBD2; CDR3: CASSSPSGTRYNEQFF; DNA: TGTGCCAGCAGCTCCCCCTCCGGGACTAGGTACAATGAGCAGTTCTTC
size: NA; V: TRBV4-3; J: TRBJ1-6; D: NA; CDR3: CASSQDTQGKGPLHF; DNA: TGCGCCAGCAGCCAAGATACCCAGGGGAAGGGTCCCCTCCACTTT
size: NA; V: TRBV7-9; J: TRBJ1-2; D: NA; CDR3: CASSSTGTSINYGYTF; DNA: TGTGCCAGCAGTTCTACCGGGACATCAATCAACTATGGCTACACCTTC
size: NA; V: TRBV3-1/TRBV3-2; J: TRBJ2-7; D: NA; CDR3: CASSRKRRVGFRYEQYF; DNA: TGTGCCAGCAGCCGAAAAAGACGGGTCGGTTTTAGGTACGAGCAGTACTTC
size: NA; V: TRBV28; J: TRBJ1-2; D: NA; CDR3: CASSRQNYGYTF; DNA: TGTGCCAGCAGTCGACAGAACTATGGCTACACCTTC
size: NA; V: TRBV18; J: TRBJ1-1; D: NA; CDR3: CASYPAGGRTEAFF; DNA: TGTGCCAGCTACCCCGCGGGGGGTCGAACTGAAGCTTTCTTT
size: NA; V: TRBV18; J: TRBJ2-1; D: NA; CDR3: CASSPSFYNEQFF; DNA: TGTGCCAGCTCACCGTCATTTTACAATGAGCAGTTCTTC
size: NA; V: TRBV24-1; J: TRBJ1-3; D: NA; CDR3: CATSDPYSGNTIYF; DNA: TGTGCCACCAGTGATCCGTACTCTGGAAACACCATATATTTT
size: once; V: TRBV3-1/TRBV3-2; J: TRBJ2-1; D: TRBD2; CDR3: CASSVGLSSYNEQFF; DNA: TGTGCCAGCAGCGTGGGACTAAGCTCCTACAATGAGCAGTTCTTC
size: NA; V: TRBV29-1; J: TRBJ2-3; D: TRBD2; CDR3: CSVPLRTSGSTDTQYF; DNA: TGCAGCGTCCCGCTCAGGACTAGCGGGAGCACAGATACGCAGTATTTT
size: NA; V: TRBV14; J: TRBJ2-1; D: NA; CDR3: CASSQDGRRLRGYNEQFF; DNA: TGTGCCAGCAGCCAAGATGGCAGGAGATTAAGGGGGTACAATGAGCAGTTCTTC
size: NA; V: TRBV7-2; J: TRBJ1-6; D: NA; CDR3: CASSSQVQQGITLHF; DNA: TGTGCCAGCAGCTCCCAAGTACAACAGGGAATCACCCTCCACTTT
size: NA; V: TRBV7-6; J: TRBJ1-6; D: TRBD1; CDR3: CASSLEGTGDSPLHF; DNA: TGTGCCAGCAGCTTAGAGGGGACAGGGGATTCACCCCTCCACTTT
size: NA; V: TRBV30; J: TRBJ2-2; D: TRBD2; CDR3: CAWRKGLYNTGELFF; DNA: TGTGCCTGGAGGAAGGGACTATATAACACCGGGGAGCTGTTTTTT
size: NA; V: TRBV11-3; J: TRBJ2-7; D: NA; CDR3: CASSLPGKDEQYF; DNA: TGTGCCAGCAGCTTACCAGGGAAGGACGAGCAGTACTTC